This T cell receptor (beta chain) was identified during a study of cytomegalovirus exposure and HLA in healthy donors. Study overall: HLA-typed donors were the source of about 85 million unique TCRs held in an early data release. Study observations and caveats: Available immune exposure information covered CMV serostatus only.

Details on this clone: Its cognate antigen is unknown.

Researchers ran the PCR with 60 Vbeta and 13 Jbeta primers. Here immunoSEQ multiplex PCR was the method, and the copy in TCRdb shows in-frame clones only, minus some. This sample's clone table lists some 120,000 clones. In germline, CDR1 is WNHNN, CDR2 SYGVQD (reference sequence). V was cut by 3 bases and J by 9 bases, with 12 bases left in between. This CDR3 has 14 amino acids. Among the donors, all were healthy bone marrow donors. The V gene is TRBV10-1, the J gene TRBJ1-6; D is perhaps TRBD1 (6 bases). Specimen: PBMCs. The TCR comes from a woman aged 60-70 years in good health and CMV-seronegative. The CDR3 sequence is CASSDLGASSPLHF. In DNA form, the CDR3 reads TGCGCCAGCAGTGACCTGGGGGCGAGTTCACCCCTCCACTTT.